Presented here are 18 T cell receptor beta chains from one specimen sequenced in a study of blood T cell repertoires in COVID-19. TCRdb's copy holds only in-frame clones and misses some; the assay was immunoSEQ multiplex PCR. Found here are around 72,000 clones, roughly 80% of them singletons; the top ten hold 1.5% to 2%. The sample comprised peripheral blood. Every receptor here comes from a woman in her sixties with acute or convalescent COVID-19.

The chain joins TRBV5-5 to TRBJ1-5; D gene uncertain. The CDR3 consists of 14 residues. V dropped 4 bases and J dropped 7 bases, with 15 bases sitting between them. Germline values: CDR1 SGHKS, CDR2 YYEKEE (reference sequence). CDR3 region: CASSPRDPGQPQHF. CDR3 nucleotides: TGTGCCAGCAGCCCCCGGGATCCCGGGCAGCCCCAGCATTTT.

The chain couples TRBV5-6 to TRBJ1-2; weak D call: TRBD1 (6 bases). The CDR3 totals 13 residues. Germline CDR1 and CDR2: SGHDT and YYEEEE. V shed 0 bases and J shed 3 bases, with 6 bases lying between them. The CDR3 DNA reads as TGTGCCAGCAGCTTGGGACAGGACTATGGCTACACCTTC. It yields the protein CASSLGQDYGYTF.

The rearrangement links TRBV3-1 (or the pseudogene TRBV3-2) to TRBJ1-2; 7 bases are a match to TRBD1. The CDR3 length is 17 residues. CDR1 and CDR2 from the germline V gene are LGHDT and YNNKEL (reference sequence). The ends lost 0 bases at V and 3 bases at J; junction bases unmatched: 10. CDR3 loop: CASSQERGHRGHYGYTF. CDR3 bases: TGTGCCAGCAGCCAAGAGAGGGGGCATCGGGGTCACTATGGCTACACCTTC.

The chain's CDR3 is CASKQGSYEQYF. The CDR3 nucleotides read TGTGCCAGCAAACAGGGGTCGTACGAGCAGTACTTC. This chain uses TRBV28 with TRBJ2-7; TRBD1 matches 7 bases. The CDR3 totals 12 residues. CDR1 MDHEN and CDR2 SYDVKM come from the germline V gene. Unmatched junction bases numbered 4, after V lost 7 bases and J lost 4 bases.

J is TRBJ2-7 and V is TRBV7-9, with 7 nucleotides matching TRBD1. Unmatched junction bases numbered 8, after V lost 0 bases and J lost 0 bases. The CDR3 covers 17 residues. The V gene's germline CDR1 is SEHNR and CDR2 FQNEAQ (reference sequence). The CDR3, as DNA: TGTGCCAGCAGCTTAGCGCATGGGGACAGTTACTCCTACGAGCAGTACTTC. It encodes CASSLAHGDSYSYEQYF.

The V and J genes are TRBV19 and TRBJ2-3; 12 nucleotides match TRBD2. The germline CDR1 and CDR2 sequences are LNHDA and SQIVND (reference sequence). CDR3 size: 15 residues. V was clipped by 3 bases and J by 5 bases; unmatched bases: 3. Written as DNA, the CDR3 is TGTGCCAGTAGTATCCCGGGACTAGCGGGAGATACGCAGTATTTT. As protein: CASSIPGLAGDTQYF.

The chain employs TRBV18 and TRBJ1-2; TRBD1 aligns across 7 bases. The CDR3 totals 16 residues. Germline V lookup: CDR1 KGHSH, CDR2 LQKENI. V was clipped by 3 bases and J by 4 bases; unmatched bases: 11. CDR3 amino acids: CASSPPSSGQLYGYTF. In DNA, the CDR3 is TGTGCCAGCTCACCGCCGTCCTCGGGACAGCTCTATGGCTACACCTTC.

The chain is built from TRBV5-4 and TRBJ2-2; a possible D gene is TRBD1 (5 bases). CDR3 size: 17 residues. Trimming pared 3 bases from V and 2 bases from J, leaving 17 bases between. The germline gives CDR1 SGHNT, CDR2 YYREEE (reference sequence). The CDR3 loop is CASSSPDKGLNTGELFF. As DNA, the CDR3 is TGTGCCAGCAGCTCTCCCGATAAGGGGCTAAACACCGGGGAGCTGTTTTTT.

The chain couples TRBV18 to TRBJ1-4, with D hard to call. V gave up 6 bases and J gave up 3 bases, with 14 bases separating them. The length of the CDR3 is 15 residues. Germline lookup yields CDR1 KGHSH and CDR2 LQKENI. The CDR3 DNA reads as TGTGCCAGCTCGCTGAACGAGGTCCCTAATGAAAAACTGTTTTTT. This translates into CASSLNEVPNEKLFF. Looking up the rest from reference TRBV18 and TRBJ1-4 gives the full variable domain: NAGVMQNPRHLVRRRGQEARLRCSPMKGHSHVYWYRQLPEEGLKFMVYLQKENIIDESGMPKERFSAEFPKEGPSILRIQQVVRGDSAAYFCASSLNEVPNEKLFFGSGTQLSVL.

CDR3 in amino acids: CASSQQSGSPYEQYF. CDR3 sequence (DNA): TGTGCCAGCAGCCAACAAAGCGGGAGTCCATACGAGCAGTACTTC. This sequence joins TRBV3-1 (or the pseudogene TRBV3-2) and TRBJ2-7, with 8 positions matching TRBD2. The CDR3 is made up of 15 amino acids. Germline V gene lookup returns CDR1 LGHDT and CDR2 YNNKEL (reference sequence). The J segment lost 4 bases and the V segment lost 2 bases, leaving 7 bases of the junction unmatched.

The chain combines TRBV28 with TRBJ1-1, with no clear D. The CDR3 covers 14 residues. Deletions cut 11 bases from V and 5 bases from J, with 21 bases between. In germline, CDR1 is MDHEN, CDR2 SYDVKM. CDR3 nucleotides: TGTGCCGCCCAACGAGGGTCCTTCGGGACTGAAGCTTTCTTT. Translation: CAAQRGSFGTEAFF.

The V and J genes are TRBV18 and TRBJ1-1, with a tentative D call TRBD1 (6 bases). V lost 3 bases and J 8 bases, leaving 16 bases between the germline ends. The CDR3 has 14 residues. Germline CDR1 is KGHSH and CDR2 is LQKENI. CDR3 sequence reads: CASSPRGRTGEAFF. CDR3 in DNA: TGTGCCAGCTCACCCAGGGGTCGGACCGGAGAAGCTTTCTTT.

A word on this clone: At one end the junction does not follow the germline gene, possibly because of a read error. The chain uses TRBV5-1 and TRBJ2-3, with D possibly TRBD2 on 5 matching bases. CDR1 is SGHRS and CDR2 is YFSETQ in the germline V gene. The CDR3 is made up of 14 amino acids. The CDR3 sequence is CVSSLVGVTDTQYF. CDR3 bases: TGCGTCAGCAGCTTGGTGGGAGTCACAGATACGCAGTATTTT.

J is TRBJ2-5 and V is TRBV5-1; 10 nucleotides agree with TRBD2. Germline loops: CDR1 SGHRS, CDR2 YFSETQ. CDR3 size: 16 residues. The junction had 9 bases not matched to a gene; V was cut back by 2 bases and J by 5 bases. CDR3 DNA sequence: TGCGCCAGCAGCTTAGCGGGAGGGCCCAGGGGTGAGACCCAGTACTTC. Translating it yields CASSLAGGPRGETQYF. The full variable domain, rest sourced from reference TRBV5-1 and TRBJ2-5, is KAGVTQTPRYLIKTRGQQVTLSCSPISGHRSVSWYQQTPGQGLQFLFEYFSETQRNKGNFPGRFSGRQFSNSRSEMNVSTLELGDSALYLCASSLAGGPRGETQYFGPGTRLLVL.

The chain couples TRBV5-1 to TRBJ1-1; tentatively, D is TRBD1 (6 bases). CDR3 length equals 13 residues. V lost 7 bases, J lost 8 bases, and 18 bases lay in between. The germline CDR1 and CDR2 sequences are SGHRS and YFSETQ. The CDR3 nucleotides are TGCGCCAGCCGGGGTTTTACCGACAGGGAAGCTTTCTTT. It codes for CASRGFTDREAFF.

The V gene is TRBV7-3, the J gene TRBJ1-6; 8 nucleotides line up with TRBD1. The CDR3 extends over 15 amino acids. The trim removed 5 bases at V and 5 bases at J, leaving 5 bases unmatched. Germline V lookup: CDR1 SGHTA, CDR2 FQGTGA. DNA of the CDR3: TGTGCCAGCAGCCCAGGGGGCCTTAATAATTCACCCCTCCACTTT. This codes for CASSPGGLNNSPLHF.

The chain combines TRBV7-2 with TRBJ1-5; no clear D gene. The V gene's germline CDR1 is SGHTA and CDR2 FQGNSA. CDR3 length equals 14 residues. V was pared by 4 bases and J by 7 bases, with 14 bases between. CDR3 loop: CASSYGSGGQPQHF. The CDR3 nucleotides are TGTGCCAGCAGCTACGGGAGTGGAGGCCAGCCCCAGCATTTT.

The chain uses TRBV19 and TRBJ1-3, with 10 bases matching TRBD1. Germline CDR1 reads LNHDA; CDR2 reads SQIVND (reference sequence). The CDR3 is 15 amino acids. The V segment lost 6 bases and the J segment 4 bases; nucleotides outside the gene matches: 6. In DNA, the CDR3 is TGTGCCAGTAGCCGACAGGGGGCGCGGGGAAACACCATATATTTT. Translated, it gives CASSRQGARGNTIYF.